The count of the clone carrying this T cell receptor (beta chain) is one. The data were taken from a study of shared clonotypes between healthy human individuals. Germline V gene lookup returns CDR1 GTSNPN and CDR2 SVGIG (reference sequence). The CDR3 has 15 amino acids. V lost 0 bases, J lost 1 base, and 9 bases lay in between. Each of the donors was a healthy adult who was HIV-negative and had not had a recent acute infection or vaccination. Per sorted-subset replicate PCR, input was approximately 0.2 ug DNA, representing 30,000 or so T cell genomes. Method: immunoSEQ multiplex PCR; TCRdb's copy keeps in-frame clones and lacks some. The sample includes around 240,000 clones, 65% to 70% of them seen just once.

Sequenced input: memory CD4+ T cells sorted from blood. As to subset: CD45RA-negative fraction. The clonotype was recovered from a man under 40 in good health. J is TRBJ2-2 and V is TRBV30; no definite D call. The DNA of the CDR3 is TGTGCCTGGAGTGTTTTGTTGGGGAACACCGGGGAGCTGTTTTTT. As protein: CAWSVLLGNTGELFF. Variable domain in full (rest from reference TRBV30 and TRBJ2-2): SQTIHQWPATLVQPVGSPLSLECTVEGTSNPNLYWYRQAAGRGLQLLFYSVGIGQISSEVPQNLSASRPQDRQFILSSKKLLLSDSGFYLCAWSVLLGNTGELFFGEGSRLTVL.